This TCR beta chain derives from a study of early T cells in non-severe SARS-CoV-2 infection. This clonotype was counted many times. Its antigen remains unknown. The length of the CDR3 is 14 residues. The V and J ends lost 5 bases and 4 bases, in that order; junction bases with no gene match: 5. Germline values: CDR1 SGHAT, CDR2 FQNNGV. Findings and caveats of the study: Anti-spike CD8 responses were favored in VDJdb matching, and private and CD4 specificities were missed.

TCRdb reprocessed the 5' RACE reads via MiXCR and lists one record per CDR3 protein. The sample consists of tens of thousands of distinct CDR3 sequences, about 4.5% of them appearing once. The sample taken for sequencing was whole blood. V and J are TRBV11-2 and TRBJ1-2; the match to TRBD1 covers 9 bases. The receptor's source is an adult who was a healthcare worker with PCR-confirmed SARS-CoV-2 infection or an uninfected control (not recorded which). Here the CDR3 DNA reads TGTGCCAGCAGCGCGTGGACAGGGGCCTATGGCTACACCTTC. It yields the protein CASSAWTGAYGYTF.